This is a list of T cell receptor beta chains from one sample in a study of shared clonotypes between healthy human individuals. Assay: immunoSEQ multiplex PCR; the TCRdb copy retains only in-frame clones and omits some. In the table there are roughly 850,000 clones, roughly 96% of which are singletons. The sample taken for sequencing was naive CD8+ T cells sorted from blood. The receptors were sampled from a young man in good health. The CDR3 runs from the conserved cysteine through the conserved F or W. The order of the fields is clone size, D gene, V gene, J gene, CDR3 protein, CDR3 DNA. A D gene is named only where the DNA matches it firmly. Expanded clones get a size class; other rows say once, few or many, or leave the size out.

abundance: -
d_gene: TRBD2
v_gene: TRBV9
j_gene: TRBJ2-7
CDR3aa: CASSVLPEGLAVYEQYF
CDR3nt: TGTGCCAGCAGCGTCTTACCTGAGGGACTAGCGGTGTACGAGCAGTACTTC

abundance: -
d_gene: -
v_gene: TRBV7-6
j_gene: TRBJ2-5
CDR3aa: CASSLEQETQYF
CDR3nt: TGTGCCAGCAGCTTAGAGCAGGAGACCCAGTACTTC

abundance: -
d_gene: TRBD1
v_gene: TRBV27
j_gene: TRBJ2-7
CDR3aa: CASVGAGGKYGREQYF
CDR3nt: TGTGCCAGCGTTGGAGCAGGGGGCAAGTATGGGCGCGAGCAGTACTTC

abundance: -
d_gene: TRBD1
v_gene: TRBV28
j_gene: TRBJ2-7
CDR3aa: CASRERTGASYEQYF
CDR3nt: TGTGCCAGCAGGGAACGGACAGGGGCGTCCTACGAGCAGTACTTC

abundance: -
d_gene: -
v_gene: TRBV16
j_gene: TRBJ2-1
CDR3aa: CASSQSSPDEQFF
CDR3nt: TGTGCCAGCAGCCAATCCTCTCCAGATGAGCAGTTCTTC

abundance: -
d_gene: -
v_gene: TRBV13
j_gene: TRBJ1-1
CDR3aa: CASSLGGVMNTEAFF
CDR3nt: TGTGCCAGCAGCTTAGGAGGAGTCATGAACACTGAAGCTTTCTTT

abundance: once
d_gene: -
v_gene: TRBV10-3
j_gene: TRBJ1-5
CDR3aa: CAISEGGIGGDQPQHF
CDR3nt: TGTGCCATCAGTGAAGGGGGAATTGGAGGGGATCAGCCCCAGCATTTT

abundance: -
d_gene: -
v_gene: TRBV7-9
j_gene: TRBJ1-4
CDR3aa: CASSLANAMARTNEKLFF
CDR3nt: TGTGCCAGCAGCTTAGCAAATGCTATGGCGAGGACTAATGAAAAACTGTTTTTT

abundance: -
d_gene: TRBD1
v_gene: TRBV2
j_gene: TRBJ1-1
CDR3aa: CARTGQGATLNTEAFF
CDR3nt: TGTGCCAGGACAGGACAGGGGGCGACTTTGAACACTGAAGCTTTCTTT

abundance: -
d_gene: TRBD2
v_gene: TRBV29-1
j_gene: TRBJ2-2
CDR3aa: CSAFSGRENTGELFF
CDR3nt: TGCAGCGCCTTTAGCGGGAGGGAGAACACCGGGGAGCTGTTTTTT

abundance: -
d_gene: -
v_gene: TRBV5-1
j_gene: TRBJ1-1
CDR3aa: CASSGRSVRNTEAFF
CDR3nt: TGCGCCAGCAGCGGTCGCTCGGTTAGGAACACTGAAGCTTTCTTT

abundance: -
d_gene: TRBD1
v_gene: TRBV19
j_gene: TRBJ1-5
CDR3aa: CASRTGQGNQPQHF
CDR3nt: TGTGCCAGTAGAACCGGACAGGGCAATCAGCCCCAGCATTTT

abundance: -
d_gene: -
v_gene: TRBV30
j_gene: TRBJ2-1
CDR3aa: CAWTDGSSYNEQFF
CDR3nt: TGTGCCTGGACGGACGGGAGCTCCTACAATGAGCAGTTCTTC

abundance: once
d_gene: -
v_gene: TRBV2
j_gene: TRBJ2-7
CDR3aa: CASSTGHGREQYF
CDR3nt: TGTGCCAGCAGTACCGGACACGGGAGAGAGCAGTACTTC

abundance: -
d_gene: -
v_gene: TRBV5-1
j_gene: TRBJ1-1
CDR3aa: CASSRGANTEAFF
CDR3nt: TGCGCCAGCAGTCGAGGGGCGAACACTGAAGCTTTCTTT

abundance: -
d_gene: -
v_gene: TRBV16
j_gene: TRBJ1-2
CDR3aa: CASSQKTNARYGYTF
CDR3nt: TGTGCCAGCAGCCAAAAGACAAACGCCCGCTATGGCTACACCTTC

abundance: -
d_gene: TRBD2
v_gene: TRBV11-3
j_gene: TRBJ2-5
CDR3aa: CASSSRTSEWETQYF
CDR3nt: TGTGCCAGCAGCTCTCGGACTAGTGAGTGGGAGACCCAGTACTTC

abundance: -
d_gene: -
v_gene: TRBV12-1
j_gene: TRBJ2-7
CDR3aa: CASSFDRDRGTYEQYF
CDR3nt: TGTGCCAGCAGCTTTGACCGGGACAGGGGGACCTACGAGCAGTACTTC

abundance: -
d_gene: TRBD2
v_gene: TRBV13
j_gene: TRBJ2-7
CDR3aa: CASSFGTSGIYEQYF
CDR3nt: TGTGCCAGCAGCTTTGGGACTAGCGGGATCTACGAGCAGTACTTC

abundance: -
d_gene: TRBD1
v_gene: TRBV29-1
j_gene: TRBJ2-7
CDR3aa: CSARQGAPPKYEQYF
CDR3nt: TGCAGCGCAAGACAGGGGGCTCCCCCGAAATACGAGCAGTACTTC

abundance: -
d_gene: -
v_gene: TRBV27
j_gene: TRBJ2-5
CDR3aa: CASSLSWAETQYF
CDR3nt: TGTGCCAGCAGTTTGTCCTGGGCGGAGACCCAGTACTTC

abundance: -
d_gene: TRBD1
v_gene: TRBV2
j_gene: TRBJ2-1
CDR3aa: CATGTGYRDEQFF
CDR3nt: TGTGCCACCGGGACAGGGTATCGGGATGAGCAGTTCTTC

abundance: -
d_gene: TRBD1
v_gene: TRBV7-2
j_gene: TRBJ2-1
CDR3aa: CASSFWGQSSNEQFF
CDR3nt: TGTGCCAGCAGCTTTTGGGGACAGAGTTCCAATGAGCAGTTCTTC

abundance: once
d_gene: -
v_gene: TRBV15
j_gene: TRBJ2-2
CDR3aa: CATENGRRGTGELFF
CDR3nt: TGTGCCACCGAGAACGGGAGACGGGGGACCGGGGAGCTGTTTTTT

abundance: -
d_gene: -
v_gene: TRBV11-2
j_gene: TRBJ2-7
CDR3aa: CASSSLAGPNSYEQYF
CDR3nt: TGTGCCAGCAGCTCCCTGGCGGGTCCCAACTCCTACGAGCAGTACTTC

abundance: -
d_gene: -
v_gene: TRBV21-1
j_gene: TRBJ2-1
CDR3aa: CASSKGGFLLGTRLDEQFF
CDR3nt: TGTGCCAGCAGCAAAGGCGGCTTCCTCCTCGGGACACGGCTTGATGAGCAGTTCTTC

abundance: -
d_gene: TRBD2
v_gene: TRBV27
j_gene: TRBJ2-7
CDR3aa: CASSRGGREQYF
CDR3nt: TGTGCCAGCAGTCGGGGGGGACGCGAGCAGTACTTC

abundance: -
d_gene: TRBD2
v_gene: TRBV14
j_gene: TRBJ2-1
CDR3aa: CASSQAREGPYNEQFF
CDR3nt: TGTGCCAGCAGCCAAGCGCGGGAGGGCCCCTACAATGAGCAGTTCTTC

abundance: -
d_gene: TRBD1
v_gene: TRBV30
j_gene: TRBJ2-3
CDR3aa: CAWSGQGDTDTQYF
CDR3nt: TGTGCCTGGAGTGGACAGGGGGACACAGATACGCAGTATTTT